The 7 T cell receptor beta chains reported below all come from one sample, sequenced in a study of response to subunit inactivated influenza vaccine. TCRdb re-called the RT-PCR reads with MiXCR, one entry per CDR3 protein. This sample carries some 190,000 distinct CDR3 sequences, around 15% of them seen once, and the ten largest clones take 26%. The material was CD8+ T cells sorted from PBMCs, obtained about 5 days after vaccination. The receptor set was obtained from a man aged 50 to 59 who received an inactivated influenza vaccine.

This clonotype was seen many times. The rearrangement joins TRBV20-1 to TRBJ2-1; TRBD1 matches 8 bases. Germline loops: CDR1 DFQATT, CDR2 SNEGSKA (reference sequence). The CDR3 totals 15 residues. V lost 7 bases to trimming and J lost 0 bases; unmatched junction nucleotides: 8. CDR3 sequence reads: CSVPTGASSYNEQFF. In nucleotides, the CDR3 is TGCAGTGTCCCGACAGGGGCTAGCTCCTACAATGAGCAGTTCTTC.

In its sample, this clonotype was seen a few times. This chain links TRBV12-3 or TRBV12-4 with TRBJ2-1; D is perhaps TRBD1 or TRBD2 (5 bases each). The V end lost 4 bases, the J end lost 3 bases, and 13 bases lay between the germline ends. The CDR3 length is 15 residues. The DNA for the CDR3 is TGTGCCAGCAGTTCCCTACGGGACCTCTACAATGAGCAGTTCTTC. This gives the protein CASSSLRDLYNEQFF.

This clonotype was observed a handful of times. This chain uses TRBV7-3 with TRBJ2-1; 9 nucleotides match TRBD2. This CDR3 is built from 16 residues. V shed 5 bases, J shed 9 bases, and the junction held 14 bases outside the gene matches. Germline CDR1 and CDR2: SGHTA and FQGTGA. CDR3 sequence: CASSPLGGRAFSEQFF. The CDR3, as DNA: TGTGCCAGCAGCCCACTGGGCGGGAGGGCTTTTAGTGAGCAGTTCTTC.

V and J are TRBV4-1 and TRBJ2-7, with D unresolved. Trimming took 2 bases from V and 2 from J, leaving 13 bases between them. The CDR3 totals 15 residues. Germline CDR1 is MGHRA and CDR2 is YSYEKL. The CDR3 DNA sequence: TGCGCCAGCAGCCAAATGGCAGAGCAAGCCTACGAGCAGTACTTC. This sequence encodes CASSQMAEQAYEQYF.

This sequence joins TRBV6-5 and TRBJ2-3; no reliable D call. Germline-derived CDR1 and CDR2 are MNHEY and SVGAGI. The CDR3 consists of 14 residues. Trimming removed 0 bases at V and 4 bases at J, with 8 bases between. CDR3 coding DNA: TGTGCCAGCAGTTACTCGTTCGAGGCAGATACGCAGTATTTT. This gives the protein CASSYSFEADTQYF.

This clonotype was counted many times. The rearrangement links TRBV29-1 to TRBJ1-2; 11 nucleotides line up with TRBD1. V lost 6 bases to trimming and J lost 4 bases; unmatched junction nucleotides: 10. CDR3 size: 15 residues. Germline CDR1 SQVTM, CDR2 ANQGSEA. The CDR3 nucleotides read TGCAGCGTCGCCGGGACAGGGGGTATTGGCTATGGCTACACCTTC. This sequence encodes CSVAGTGGIGYGYTF. Supplemented by reference TRBV29-1 and TRBJ1-2, the full variable domain reads SAVISQKPSRDICQRGTSLTIQCQVDSQVTMMFWYRQQPGQSLTLIATANQGSEATYESGFVIDKFPISRPNLTFSTLTVSNMSPEDSSIYLCSVAGTGGIGYGYTFGSGTRLTVV.

This clonotype was observed a handful of times. The CDR3 coding sequence is TGTGCCAGCAGCCCGACCCCCGGCCGCACAGATACGCAGTATTTT. It codes for CASSPTPGRTDTQYF. The J gene is TRBJ2-3, the V gene TRBV27; D is uncertain. There are 15 residues in the CDR3. The germline gives CDR1 MNHEY, CDR2 SMNVEV (reference sequence). V was cut by 6 bases and J by 1 base, with 14 bases left in between.